The 9 T cell receptor beta chains below all came from one sample that was sequenced in a study of T cell responses to AZD1222 COVID-19 vaccine. The assay was immunoSEQ multiplex PCR, and TCRdb's table has in-frame clones only and misses some. Of roughly 93,000 clones listed, about 92% are singletons. Sequenced material: peripheral blood, taken 28 days after the second AZD1222 dose. These receptors came from an adult who received the AZD1222 COVID-19 vaccine.

V and J are TRBV4-1 and TRBJ2-5; D is perhaps TRBD1 or TRBD2 (5 bases each). V gave up 0 bases and J gave up 5 bases, with 10 bases separating them. This CDR3 comprises 14 residues. Germline lookup yields CDR1 MGHRA and CDR2 YSYEKL. The CDR3 region is CASSQDSGTETQYF. In DNA form, the CDR3 reads TGCGCCAGCAGCCAAGATTCGGGGACGGAGACCCAGTACTTC.

The chain employs TRBV29-1 and TRBJ2-3; D may be TRBD2 (5 bases). Deletions cut 1 base from V and 1 base from J, with 6 bases between. Germline assignment: CDR1 SQVTM and CDR2 ANQGSEA. The CDR3 is 13 amino acids. DNA of the CDR3: TGCAGCGTTGAAGTGGGAGGCACAGATACGCAGTATTTT. It yields the protein CSVEVGGTDTQYF.

In this sample, this clone turned up once. The rearrangement uses TRBV5-6 and TRBJ1-5, with a weak D call TRBD1 (6 bases). V shed 1 base and J shed 0 bases, with 14 bases lying between them. This CDR3 comprises 17 residues. Germline lookup yields CDR1 SGHDT and CDR2 YYEEEE. In DNA, the CDR3 is TGTGCCAGCAGCTTGACCGGACAGCGTAATAGCAATCAGCCCCAGCATTTT. This translates into CASSLTGQRNSNQPQHF.

V and J are TRBV5-4 and TRBJ2-2; D is possibly TRBD1 (7 bases). CDR1 and CDR2 (germline): SGHNT, YYREEE (reference sequence). The V and J ends lost 3 bases and 1 base respectively, with 13 bases between them. There are 16 residues in the CDR3. Here the CDR3 DNA reads TGTGCCAGCAGCTCGACAGGGCGGGGGAACACCGGGGAGCTGTTTTTT. It encodes CASSSTGRGNTGELFF.

The chain combines TRBV7-9 with TRBJ2-2; possibly TRBD1 for D (5 bases). With 4 bases removed from V and 1 base from J, the gap between germline ends came to 10 bases. Germline V CDR1 and CDR2: SEHNR, FQNEAQ (reference sequence). The CDR3 spans 15 residues. CDR3 in amino acids: CASSSQARNTGELFF. In DNA, the CDR3 is TGTGCCAGCAGCTCACAGGCCCGGAACACCGGGGAGCTGTTTTTT.

This clone came up once. The junction departs from the called germline gene at one end, perhaps through a read error. The rearrangement joins TRBV10-2 to TRBJ1-6; D not resolved. The CDR3 extends over 14 amino acids. CDR1 WSHSY and CDR2 SAAADI come from the germline V gene. The CDR3 sequence is CASSESDSPSALHF. CDR3 bases: TGCGCAAGCAGTGAGTCCGACTCCCCCTCGGCCCTCCACTTT.

The gene calls are TRBV7-2 and TRBJ2-5; D is perhaps TRBD2 (5 bases). There are 14 residues in the CDR3. The germline V gene has CDR1 SGHTA and CDR2 FQGNSA. V was clipped by 4 bases and J by 1 base, with 10 bases between them. The CDR3 region has the DNA TGTGCCAGCAGCTCAACCGGACTCCAAGAGACCCAGTACTTC. It is translated as CASSSTGLQETQYF.

This chain joins TRBV9 and TRBJ2-2; D remains unclear. The V end was cut by 0 bases, the J end by 5 bases, with 2 bases between. CDR3 length: 12 residues. CDR1 is SGDLS and CDR2 is YYNGEE in the germline V gene. CDR3 residues: CASSVDTGELFF. The DNA of the CDR3 is TGTGCCAGCAGCGTAGATACCGGGGAGCTGTTTTTT.

The rearrangement links TRBV13 to TRBJ1-4; D not resolved. CDR3 length: 13 residues. Germline V gene data show CDR1 as PRHDT and CDR2 as FYEKMQ (reference sequence). V lost 6 bases to trimming and J lost 7 bases, with 12 bases between them. The CDR3 region is CASSGEEGEKLFF. The CDR3 bases are TGTGCCAGCAGTGGGGAAGAAGGTGAAAAACTGTTTTTT.